This T cell receptor (beta chain) derives from a study of cytomegalovirus exposure and HLA in healthy donors. From germline, CDR1 is SGHRS and CDR2 YFSETQ. The CDR3 totals 13 residues. Trimming shortened V by 7 bases and J by 5 bases, and 15 bases separated the two germline ends. Study results and caveats: For most TCR sequences rarity was the rule, although some public TCRs occurred in many donors.

As concerns this clone: Its target is unknown.

The PCR had 60 Vbeta and 13 Jbeta primers. Only in-frame clones appear in the TCRdb table, and some are missing; sequencing was by immunoSEQ multiplex PCR. The data contain approximately 88,000 clones, approximately 76% of them singletons. The V call is TRBV5-1, the J call TRBJ2-5, with D possibly matching TRBD2 (6 bases). The TCR originated in a male donor in good health and CMV-seronegative. Sequencing was performed on PBMCs. DNA of the CDR3: TGCGCCAGCTCACTAGCACAACAGGAGACCCAGTACTTC. It is translated as CASSLAQQETQYF.